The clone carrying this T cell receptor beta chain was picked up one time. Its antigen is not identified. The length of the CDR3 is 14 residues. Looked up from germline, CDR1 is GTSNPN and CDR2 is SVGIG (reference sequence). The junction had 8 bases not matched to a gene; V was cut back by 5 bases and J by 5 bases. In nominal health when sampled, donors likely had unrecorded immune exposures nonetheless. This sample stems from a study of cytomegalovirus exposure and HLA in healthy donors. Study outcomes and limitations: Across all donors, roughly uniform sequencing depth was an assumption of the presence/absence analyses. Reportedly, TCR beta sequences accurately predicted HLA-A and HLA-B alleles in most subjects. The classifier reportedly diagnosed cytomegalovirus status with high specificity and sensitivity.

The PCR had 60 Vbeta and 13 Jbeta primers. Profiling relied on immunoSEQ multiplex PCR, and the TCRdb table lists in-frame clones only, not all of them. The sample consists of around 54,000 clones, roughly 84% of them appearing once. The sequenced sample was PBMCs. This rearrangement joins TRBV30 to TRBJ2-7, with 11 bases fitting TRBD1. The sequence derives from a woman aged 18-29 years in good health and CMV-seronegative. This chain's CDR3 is CAWDTGTGGDEQYF. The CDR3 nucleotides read TGTGCCTGGGACACCGGGACAGGGGGTGACGAGCAGTACTTC.